This TCR beta chain was identified in a study of T cell repertoires in cytomegalovirus infection. Germline lookup yields CDR1 SGHTS and CDR2 YDEGEE. Trimming removed 0 bases from V and 6 bases from J; junction bases left unmatched: 10. This CDR3 has 17 residues. With respect to this clonotype: As yet, its antigen is unknown.

Overall study findings and caveats: The response measured ex vivo was dominated by TCR beta clonotypes (HLA-C-restricted and CMV-specific).

TCRdb recomputed calls from the reads with MiXCR, one row per CDR3 protein. The data contain more than 650,000 distinct CDR3 sequences, 35% of them seen just once; the ten biggest clones take up roughly 2.9%. The TCR comes from a human donor in good health (CMV status not recorded). Some clones in this sample may be carry-over from other donors' samples. The specimen was PBMCs. V and J are TRBV5-8 and TRBJ1-5; 9 bases map to TRBD1. The CDR3 sequence: CASSLVLGQGGFQPQHF. The CDR3 nucleotides are TGTGCCAGCAGCTTGGTCCTGGGACAGGGAGGCTTTCAGCCCCAGCATTTT.